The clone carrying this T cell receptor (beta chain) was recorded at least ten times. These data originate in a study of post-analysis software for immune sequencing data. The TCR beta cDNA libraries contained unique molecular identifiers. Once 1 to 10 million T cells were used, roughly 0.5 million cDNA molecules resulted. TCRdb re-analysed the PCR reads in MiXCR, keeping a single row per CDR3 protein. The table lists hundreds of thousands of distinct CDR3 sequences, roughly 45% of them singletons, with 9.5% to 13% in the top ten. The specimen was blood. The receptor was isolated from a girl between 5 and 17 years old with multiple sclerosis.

CDR3 in amino acids: CASSEAAGEGYGYTF. DNA of the CDR3: TGTGCCAGCAGTGAAGCGGCGGGGGAGGGCTATGGCTACACCTTC. The rearrangement uses TRBV2 and TRBJ1-2; a possible D gene is TRBD1 (5 bases). Germline V CDR1 and CDR2: SNHLY, FYNNEI. Trimming took 0 bases from V and 4 from J, leaving 12 bases between them. The CDR3 has 15 amino acids.